Below, 15 T cell receptor beta chains from the same sample are listed, as sequenced in a study of blood T cells in healthy people across ages. Combining a sample-barcoded 5' primer with a J-beta primer mix, a second PCR ran for roughly 7 to 11 cycles. From the 5' RACE reads, TCRdb called clonotypes with MiXCR, one entry per CDR3 protein. The repertoire holds fewer than 2,000,000 distinct CDR3 sequences, with about 39% as singletons. Sequencing was done on a sample of blood. The receptors shown here come from a human donor in good health.

About this clonotype: Its ends do not fully match the called genes, so a read error is possible. In DNA form, the CDR3 reads TGTGCCAGCAGCGCGGACAGTACTAATGAAAAACGGTTTTTT. Its translation is CASSADSTNEKRFF. The chain uses TRBV9 and TRBJ1-4; TRBD1 is a possible D gene (6 bases). The V gene's germline CDR1 is SGDLS and CDR2 YYNGEE. The CDR3 spans 14 residues. The full variable domain, with the rest looked up from reference TRBV9 and TRBJ1-4, is DSGVTQTPKHLITATGQRVTLRCSPRSGDLSVYWYQQSLDQGLQFLIQYYNGEERAKGNILERFSAQQFPDLHSELNLSSLELGDSALYFCASSADSTNEKRFFGSGTQLSVL.

The chain employs TRBV2 and TRBJ2-4; D assignment may be TRBD1 or TRBD2 (5 bases each). The J call is uncertain, as TRBJ2-7 better fits the DNA end. This CDR3 has 16 amino acids. Germline V lookup: CDR1 SNHLY, CDR2 FYNNEI. The CDR3: CASSPSFRDGVYEQYF. DNA of the CDR3: TGTGCCAGCAGTCCTTCGTTCCGGGACGGAGTCTACGAGCAGTACTTC.

This chain uses TRBV29-1 with TRBJ1-1; D is unresolved. The V end lost 7 bases, the J end lost 3 bases, and 15 bases lay between the germline ends. CDR3 length equals 13 residues. The germline V gene encodes CDR1 SQVTM and CDR2 ANQGSEA. The CDR3 sequence is CSAVRERDTEAFF. Here the CDR3 DNA reads TGCAGCGCAGTACGGGAGAGGGACACTGAAGCTTTCTTT.

The CDR3 reads CASSFYRGPFNYGYTF. The CDR3 DNA is TGTGCCAGCAGTTTCTACAGGGGGCCGTTTAACTATGGCTACACCTTC. This chain uses TRBV28 with TRBJ1-2, with 9 bases lining up with TRBD1. This CDR3 is 16 amino acids long. CDR1 and CDR2 (germline): MDHEN, SYDVKM. V trimming: 3 bases; J trimming: 1 base; junction bases outside the gene matches: 6.

The chain couples TRBV6-6 to TRBJ1-2; no definite D call. Deletions cut 4 bases from V and 8 bases from J, with 17 bases between. This CDR3 is 14 amino acids long. Germline loops: CDR1 MNHNY, CDR2 SVGAGI (reference sequence). For the CDR3, the DNA is TGTGCCAGCAGTTCCCACCTCCTGGGAGTCGGCTACACCTTC. It translates to CASSSHLLGVGYTF.

V and J are TRBV6-2 or TRBV6-3 and TRBJ1-4, with D unresolved. V lost 7 bases, J lost 11 bases, and 23 bases lay in between. CDR3 length equals 15 residues. Per the germline V gene, CDR1 is MNHEY and CDR2 is SVGEGT. DNA of the CDR3: TGTGCCAGCACCGAACCGTCTTCATTGGCGATCAAACTGTTTTTT. This codes for CASTEPSSLAIKLFF.

The chain joins TRBV6-2 or TRBV6-3 to TRBJ2-2, with 10 bases matching TRBD2. The ends lost 2 bases at V and 9 bases at J; junction bases unmatched: 3. Germline CDR1 MNHEY, CDR2 SVGEGT. The CDR3 is 14 residues long. The CDR3 DNA reads TGTGCCAGCAGTTACGGGACTAGCGTACGGGAGCTGTTTTTT. As protein: CASSYGTSVRELFF.

The sample holds a few counts of this clonotype. At one end, the junction sequence differs from germline, possibly due to a read error. The chain uses TRBV19 and TRBJ2-6, with a weak D call TRBD1 (6 bases). The V gene's germline CDR1 is LNHDA and CDR2 SQIVND (reference sequence). This CDR3 has 15 residues. The CDR3 spells CAGSITGTGANVLTF. Written as DNA, the CDR3 is TGTGCCGGTAGTATCACAGGGACCGGGGCCAACGTCCTGACTTTC.

The chain has TRBV20-1 and TRBJ2-1, with 9 bases identical to TRBD2. The J call is doubtful: the DNA matches TRBJ2-7 better. The CDR3 is made up of 19 amino acids. In germline, CDR1 is DFQATT, CDR2 SNEGSKA (reference sequence). The CDR3 coding sequence is TGCAGTGCTAGAGGTCATAGCGGGGGACAAATTCATTCCTACAATGAGCAGTACTTC. Amino acids: CSARGHSGGQIHSYNEQYF.

V usage is TRBV20-1 and J usage is TRBJ2-1; D is perhaps TRBD1 or TRBD2 (6 bases each). The V gene's germline CDR1 is DFQATT and CDR2 SNEGSKA (reference sequence). Between the trimmed V and J ends, which lost 5 bases and 7 bases, there was a span of 18 bases. CDR3 length: 14 residues. The CDR3 DNA reads as TGCAGTGCTGGGGGGCTCACCCTGGGAAATGAGCAGTTCTTC. Translated, it gives CSAGGLTLGNEQFF.

This clonotype was seen at least ten times. The genes are TRBV10-3 and TRBJ2-4, with 9 positions matching TRBD2. The CDR3 covers 12 residues. Trimming at V came to 7 bases and at J to 9 bases, leaving 4 bases not matched to a gene. Germline V gene sequence: CDR1 ENHRY, CDR2 SYGVKD. The CDR3 loop is CAITSGDGIQYF. DNA of the CDR3: TGTGCCATCACTAGCGGGGACGGCATTCAGTACTTC.

The V and J genes are TRBV30 and TRBJ1-1; D call uncertain. Per germline, CDR1 GTSNPN and CDR2 SVGIG (reference sequence). Trimming cost V 4 bases and J 6 bases, with 15 bases left between them. This CDR3 contains 13 residues. For the CDR3, the DNA is TGTGCCTGGACCGCCCGACGGAGTTCTGAAGCTTTCTTT. This sequence encodes CAWTARRSSEAFF.

The genes are TRBV4-1 and TRBJ2-4; D remains ambiguous. This CDR3 spans 17 amino acids. Trimming took 0 bases from V and 4 from J, leaving 16 bases between them. Germline V gives CDR1 MGHRA, CDR2 YSYEKL. The CDR3: CASSQEGLADHKNIQYF. The CDR3 region has the DNA TGCGCCAGCAGCCAAGAAGGCTTGGCAGATCATAAAAACATTCAGTACTTC.

The V and J genes are TRBV7-2 and TRBJ2-5; tentatively, D is TRBD2 (5 bases). V dropped 7 bases and J dropped 5 bases, with 17 bases sitting between them. This CDR3 has 14 amino acids. Germline values: CDR1 SGHTA, CDR2 FQGNSA. Here the CDR3 DNA reads TGTGCCAGCATCTTCGGGGTTATTGGCGAGACCCAGTACTTC. Translation: CASIFGVIGETQYF.

This clonotype was recorded a few times. The chain couples TRBV29-1 to TRBJ2-4; 8 positions match TRBD1. Germline V gene lookup returns CDR1 SQVTM and CDR2 ANQGSEA. The CDR3 covers 17 residues. The V gene end was trimmed by 3 bases and the J gene end by 13 bases; junction bases not matched to a gene: 23. CDR3 coding DNA: TGCAGCGTTGATTTGGGACAGGCCCTGAGGATGAGGTTAAAGCAGTACTTC. Encoded protein: CSVDLGQALRMRLKQYF. Full variable domain (remainder filled in from reference TRBV29-1 and TRBJ2-4): SAVISQKPSRDICQRGTSLTIQCQVDSQVTMMFWYRQQPGQSLTLIATANQGSEATYESGFVIDKFPISRPNLTFSTLTVSNMSPEDSSIYLCSVDLGQALRMRLKQYFGAGTRLSVL.